These 28 T cell receptor beta chains were sequenced from one sample in a study of blood T cell repertoires in COVID-19. Assay used: immunoSEQ multiplex PCR; TCRdb lists only in-frame clones, some missing. Of around 35,000 clones listed, 89% are singletons. Specimen: peripheral blood. These receptors were collected from a human donor in a cohort sampled during active COVID-19.

The V gene is TRBV21-1, the J gene TRBJ2-1; the D segment call TRBD2 is taken from the table without a DNA check. TRBV21-1 represents a pseudogene. CDR3 length: 15 amino acids. The CDR3 is CASSYEGLNGDEQFF. The CDR3 DNA reads TGTGCCAGCAGCTACGAGGGCCTAAACGGGGATGAGCAGTTCTTC.

This chain connects TRBV12-3 or TRBV12-4 to TRBJ2-1; D is unclear. V was clipped by 1 base and J by 7 bases, with 5 bases between them. CDR3 length equals 12 residues. The CDR3 region has the DNA TGTGCCAGCAGTTTAGGCGGAAATGAGCAGTTCTTC. Residues: CASSLGGNEQFF.

The chain is built from TRBV12-3 or TRBV12-4 and TRBJ2-3, with TRBD1 matching 7 bases. This CDR3 spans 13 amino acids. The J segment lost 6 bases and the V segment lost 3 bases, leaving 3 bases of the junction unmatched. CDR3 sequence: CASSLDRFDTQYF. In DNA form, the CDR3 reads TGTGCCAGCAGTTTGGACAGGTTTGATACGCAGTATTTT.

The V and J genes are TRBV29-1 and TRBJ2-7, with a weak D call TRBD1 (6 bases). Germline values: CDR1 SQVTM, CDR2 ANQGSEA. Trimming removed 7 bases at V and 4 bases at J, with 14 bases between. The CDR3 consists of 12 residues. The CDR3 sequence: CSAQQGGYEQYF. For the CDR3, the DNA is TGCAGCGCCCAACAGGGCGGGTACGAGCAGTACTTC.

This chain links TRBV3-1 (or the pseudogene TRBV3-2) with TRBJ2-7; 9 nucleotides align to TRBD1. CDR1 is LGHDT, CDR2 YNNKEL, per germline (reference sequence). The CDR3 is 16 amino acids. V shed 3 bases and J 6 bases; nucleotides not matched to a gene: 12. CDR3 protein: CASSQGTGGRVGEQYF. CDR3 DNA: TGTGCCAGCAGCCAGGGAACAGGGGGCAGAGTCGGCGAGCAGTACTTC.

The V and J genes are TRBV6-2 or TRBV6-3 and TRBJ2-2, with 7 positions matching TRBD1. The length of the CDR3 is 15 residues. The V segment lost 6 bases and the J segment 4 bases; nucleotides outside the gene matches: 8. Germline-derived CDR1 and CDR2 are MNHEY and SVGEGT. DNA for the CDR3: TGTGCCAGCAGCTCCGATGACAGGGCCACCGGGGAGCTGTTTTTT. Translated, it gives CASSSDDRATGELFF.

The rearrangement uses TRBV3-1 (or the pseudogene TRBV3-2) and TRBJ2-3, with 9 nucleotides matching TRBD2. J lost 12 bases, V lost 0 bases, and 4 bases had no gene match. Per the germline V gene, CDR1 is LGHDT and CDR2 is YNNKEL (reference sequence). This CDR3 region has 13 residues. In DNA, the CDR3 is TGTGCCAGCAGCCAAGAACCTAGCGGGACCCAGTATTTT. Translation gives CASSQEPSGTQYF.

The chain combines TRBV6-5 with TRBJ2-7, with D uncertain. The CDR3 spans 12 residues. Germline assignment: CDR1 MNHEY and CDR2 SVGAGI. V dropped 5 bases and J dropped 1 base, with 6 bases sitting between them. For the CDR3, the DNA is TGTGCCAGCAGTCTGGAGTCCTACGAGCAGTACTTC. As protein: CASSLESYEQYF.

CDR3 residues: CASSWTSGGNTGELFF. DNA of the CDR3: TGTGCCAGCAGCTGGACCAGCGGGGGAAACACCGGGGAGCTGTTTTTT. The genes are TRBV7-2 and TRBJ2-2; 8 nucleotides align to TRBD2. CDR1 is SGHTA and CDR2 is FQGNSA in the germline V gene. The CDR3 loop spans 16 amino acids. V was clipped by 4 bases and J by 2 bases; unmatched bases: 6.

V usage is TRBV10-3 and J usage is TRBJ2-7, with a weak D call TRBD1 (7 bases). The CDR3 loop spans 14 amino acids. Germline loops: CDR1 ENHRY, CDR2 SYGVKD. V lost 5 bases and J lost 1, with 12 bases in between. The CDR3 sequence: CAISPGDSSYEQYF. DNA for the CDR3: TGTGCCATCAGTCCGGGGGACAGTTCCTACGAGCAGTACTTC.

V is TRBV29-1 and J is TRBJ2-5, with 11 positions matching TRBD2. The germline V gene encodes CDR1 SQVTM and CDR2 ANQGSEA. V dropped 4 bases and J dropped 2; count of bases not matched to a gene: 3. The CDR3 sequence is 14 residues long. The CDR3 nucleotides read TGCAGCGTTGTACTAGCGGGGGTACAAGAGACCCAGTACTTC. Protein sequence: CSVVLAGVQETQYF.

The gene calls are TRBV6-5 and TRBJ2-7, with 8 nucleotides matching TRBD1. V shed 6 bases, J shed 5 bases, and the junction held 12 bases outside the gene matches. The germline gives CDR1 MNHEY, CDR2 SVGAGI. The CDR3 is 15 residues long. The CDR3 sequence: CASSETGALVDEQYF. CDR3 bases: TGTGCCAGCAGCGAGACAGGGGCCCTCGTAGACGAGCAGTACTTC.

The V call is TRBV6-5, the J call TRBJ1-4; D is unresolved. The CDR3 extends over 14 amino acids. Germline CDR1 is MNHEY and CDR2 is SVGAGI. V was trimmed by 6 bases and J by 7 bases, leaving 15 bases between them. CDR3 coding DNA: TGTGCCAGCAGCCCCGGGAGCCGAGGTGAAAAACTGTTTTTT. Protein sequence: CASSPGSRGEKLFF.

V usage is TRBV5-5 and J usage is TRBJ2-3; 8 positions agree with TRBD1. The germline CDR1 and CDR2 sequences are SGHKS and YYEKEE (reference sequence). This CDR3 contains 15 residues. J was trimmed by 5 bases and V by 4 bases; bases with no gene match: 9. CDR3 sequence reads: CASSLPQGAVDTQYF. The CDR3 region has the DNA TGTGCCAGCAGCCTACCCCAGGGGGCCGTAGATACGCAGTATTTT.

This sequence joins TRBV19 and TRBJ1-2; D not resolved. The V gene's germline CDR1 is LNHDA and CDR2 SQIVND (reference sequence). V gave up 7 bases and J gave up 6 bases, with 21 bases separating them. The CDR3 spans 15 residues. The DNA for the CDR3 is TGTGCCAGTACGCGGGCAGAATTTTCTCAGGATGGCTACACCTTC. Residues: CASTRAEFSQDGYTF.

The chain uses TRBV12-5 and TRBJ1-3, with D maybe TRBD1 (5 bases). V shed 1 base and J shed 6 bases, with 7 bases lying between them. The CDR3 consists of 13 residues. Germline V CDR1 and CDR2: LGHNT, FRNRAP. Here the CDR3 DNA reads TGTGCTAGTGGTTTGGGACAGACAAACACCATATATTTT. It translates to CASGLGQTNTIYF.

The rearrangement uses TRBV4-3 and TRBJ1-1; D uncertain. The CDR3 has 14 amino acids. The germline CDR1 and CDR2 sequences are LGHNA and YSLEER. V lost 1 base to trimming and J lost 5 bases, with 11 bases between them. CDR3 amino acids: CASSQVMRRTEAFF. DNA for the CDR3: TGCGCCAGCAGCCAAGTCATGAGGAGAACTGAAGCTTTCTTT.

The chain couples TRBV6-1 to TRBJ2-7; 8 positions match TRBD1. CDR3 length: 14 residues. Trimming took 3 bases from V and 2 from J; bases not matched to a gene: 3. Germline loops: CDR1 MNHNS, CDR2 SASEGT. In DNA, the CDR3 is TGTGCCAGCAGTGAGGGACAGGCGACCTACGAGCAGTACTTC. Translated, it gives CASSEGQATYEQYF.

The J gene is TRBJ2-7, the V gene TRBV29-1; TRBD1 aligns across 10 bases. This CDR3 is built from 16 residues. V lost 0 bases to trimming and J lost 2 bases; unmatched junction nucleotides: 7. Germline CDR1 reads SQVTM; CDR2 reads ANQGSEA. In nucleotides, the CDR3 is TGCAGCGTTGAAGACGCGGGACAGGGGAAGGCCTACGAGCAGTACTTC. This encodes CSVEDAGQGKAYEQYF.

Only one count was recorded for this clone. The chain couples TRBV6-5 to TRBJ1-2, with no clear D. The V gene's germline CDR1 is MNHEY and CDR2 SVGAGI. Trimming cost V 0 bases and J 4 bases, with 9 bases left between them. The CDR3 runs to 14 residues. CDR3 amino acids: CASSYSRAVYGYTF. For the CDR3, the DNA is TGTGCCAGCAGTTACTCGAGGGCCGTCTATGGCTACACCTTC.

This chain uses TRBV28 with TRBJ2-7; TRBD2 matches at 11 bases. The CDR3 loop spans 17 amino acids. Trimming removed 9 bases from V and 4 bases from J; junction bases left unmatched: 17. Germline CDR1 MDHEN, CDR2 SYDVKM. The CDR3 region is CARDSDFTGTSGYEQYF. CDR3 sequence (DNA): TGTGCCAGAGACAGCGATTTCACCGGGACTAGCGGTTACGAGCAGTACTTC.

The chain links TRBV21-1 to TRBJ2-2; TRBD2, the D gene given by the table, was not confirmed from the DNA. TRBV21-1 is deemed a pseudogene. The CDR3 runs 16 residues. CDR3 nucleotides: TGTGCCAGCATCAGAGGGACTAGCGAGAACACCGGGGAGCTGTTTTTT. Protein product: CASIRGTSENTGELFF.

This chain uses TRBV3-1 (or the pseudogene TRBV3-2) with TRBJ2-1, with TRBD2 matching 9 bases. The CDR3 spans 16 residues. Unmatched junction bases numbered 8, after V lost 2 bases and J lost 6 bases. Germline V gene lookup returns CDR1 LGHDT and CDR2 YNNKEL (reference sequence). In DNA form, the CDR3 reads TGTGCCAGCAGCCAACTTGGCGGGGGGGCGGGCAATGAGCAGTTCTTC. Encoded protein: CASSQLGGGAGNEQFF.

V and J are TRBV6-5 and TRBJ2-7; TRBD1 aligns across 9 bases. Unmatched junction bases numbered 8, after V lost 11 bases and J lost 3 bases. CDR1 is MNHEY and CDR2 is SVGAGI in the germline V gene. The CDR3 length is 13 residues. In DNA form, the CDR3 reads TGTGCCGGGGGACAGGGAAAAGGCTACGAGCAGTACTTC. This encodes CAGGQGKGYEQYF.

V and J are TRBV5-4 and TRBJ2-7; 9 nucleotides line up with TRBD1. V lost 5 bases to trimming and J lost 1 base; unmatched junction nucleotides: 4. The CDR3 length is 14 residues. Germline loops: CDR1 SGHNT, CDR2 YYREEE (reference sequence). The CDR3 coding sequence is TGTGCCAGCAGTCGGACAGGGGCTTCCTACGAGCAGTACTTC. Its translation: CASSRTGASYEQYF.

The chain combines TRBV18 with TRBJ2-5; D ambiguous. The V gene lost 5 bases and the J gene lost 4 bases, with 17 bases spanning the gap. This CDR3 region has 15 residues. Germline assignment: CDR1 KGHSH and CDR2 LQKENI. CDR3 amino acids: CASSTGSVSAETQYF. For the CDR3, the DNA is TGTGCCAGCTCAACCGGGTCTGTCAGCGCAGAGACCCAGTACTTC.

This clone has only one observation. The chain carries TRBV6-6 and TRBJ1-1; 7 positions match TRBD1. The CDR3 is made up of 15 amino acids. Germline CDR1 reads MNHNY; CDR2 reads SVGAGI (reference sequence). V trimming: 5 bases; J trimming: 1 base; junction bases outside the gene matches: 7. The CDR3 coding sequence is TGTGCCAGCAGTGAGCCGGGACAGAGGAACACTGAAGCTTTCTTT. Translating it yields CASSEPGQRNTEAFF.

The chain is built from TRBV10-3 and TRBJ2-2; D gene uncertain. Trimming stripped 0 bases from V and 9 bases from J, with 8 bases between. This CDR3 spans 13 amino acids. The germline gives CDR1 ENHRY, CDR2 SYGVKD. The CDR3 loop is CAISESSLRELFF. In DNA form, the CDR3 reads TGTGCCATCAGTGAGTCGAGCCTCAGGGAGCTGTTTTTT.